These T cell receptor beta chains were read from a single sample in a study of immune heterogeneity within non-small cell lung tumors. Using its own MiXCR run on the multiplex PCR reads, TCRdb lists one record per CDR3 protein. In the table there are about 22,000 distinct CDR3 sequences, approximately 30% of which are singletons. Material: lung tumor tissue. Receptor source: a middle-aged man with non-small cell lung cancer. CDR3s include the opening cysteine and the closing phenylalanine or tryptophan.

TRBV7-8	TRBJ2-2	CASSLALAGVNTGELFF
TRBV7-8	TRBJ2-2	CASSLGLAGGVPGELFF
TRBV5-1	TRBJ1-2	CASSSLTGGYTF
TRBV5-1	TRBJ2-5	CASSSGTPIPSQETQYF
TRBV6-5	TRBJ1-2	CASSYSKVGGTSYGYTF
TRBV5-5	TRBJ2-1	CASSHPTPSEQFF
TRBV6-1	TRBJ1-2	CASSRNYGYTF
TRBV11-2	TRBJ2-6	CASSFVSSGANVLTF
TRBV7-3	TRBJ1-2	CASSLSRGGPYGYTF
TRBV6-1	TRBJ2-7	CASSPQPLPSSYEQYF
TRBV19	TRBJ1-1	CASSVDRGNTEAFF
TRBV24-1	TRBJ1-2	CATSGEGFGYGYTF
TRBV7-2	TRBJ2-2	CASSTAVNTGELFF
TRBV5-1	TRBJ1-4	CASSLAFSPTNEKLFF
TRBV12-3/TRBV12-4	TRBJ1-3	CASTPDSRFRGNTIYF
TRBV5-1	TRBJ2-1	CASSPAPSGLRNEQFF
TRBV15	TRBJ2-2	CATSRVAFGELFF
TRBV24-1	TRBJ1-1	CATPGTWFSAEAFF
TRBV7-2	TRBJ1-2	CASSNRGGYGYTF
TRBV4-1	TRBJ1-1	CASSQPTNGRGMNTEAFF
TRBV15	TRBJ1-1	CATSRADRSGAFF
TRBV19	TRBJ1-5	CASSAGNQPQHF
TRBV20-1	TRBJ2-3	CSVKGPSGSGDTQYF
TRBV30	TRBJ1-4	CAWRTGMTNEKLFF
TRBV20-1	TRBJ2-5	CSARPVSRETQYF
TRBV19	TRBJ2-2	CASTERGQNTGELFF
TRBV7-6	TRBJ2-5	CASSPLETQYF
TRBV18	TRBJ2-3	CASSMGGSTDTQYF
TRBV5-1	TRBJ2-7	CASSFTGESSYEQYF